The 16 T cell receptor beta chains listed next were all sequenced from one sample in a study of T cell changes during pregnancy in multiple sclerosis. Generated by immunoSEQ multiplex PCR, the TCRdb table keeps only in-frame clones and is missing some. This sample carries approximately 45,000 clones, 84% of them seen once, and the ten largest clones take 0.64%. The sequencing used CD4+ T cells from peripheral blood mononuclear cells, collected before pregnancy. The receptors here all came from a female donor with multiple sclerosis, enrolled in a pregnancy study.

The rearrangement links TRBV19 to TRBJ1-2; TRBD1 matches at 7 bases. The CDR3 is 13 residues long. Losses at the gene ends were 10 bases for V and 4 bases for J; bases not matched to a gene: 9. Germline loops: CDR1 LNHDA, CDR2 SQIVND (reference sequence). This CDR3 is CATRGTASYGYTF. The CDR3 DNA is TGTGCCACCCGAGGGACAGCAAGCTATGGCTACACCTTC. Based on the CDR3 plus reference TRBV19 and TRBJ1-2, the full variable domain is DGGITQSPKYLFRKEGQNVTLSCEQNLNHDAMYWYRQDPGQGLRLIYYSQIVNDFQKGDIAEGYSVSREKKESFPLTVTSAQKNPTAFYLCATRGTASYGYTFGSGTRLTVV.

This clone was detected a few times. The chain carries TRBV4-3 and TRBJ2-1, with 8 nucleotides matching TRBD2. The V and J ends lost 3 bases and 9 bases, in that order; junction bases with no gene match: 7. The CDR3 spans 14 residues. The V gene's germline CDR1 is LGHNA and CDR2 YSLEER. CDR3 bases: TGCGCCAGCAGCCATGGGACTAGGGGCAGTGAGCAGTTCTTC. Translation: CASSHGTRGSEQFF.

The gene calls are TRBV30 and TRBJ1-4; the match to TRBD1 covers 10 bases. The V and J ends lost 8 bases and 4 bases, in that order; junction bases with no gene match: 7. The CDR3 covers 14 residues. The germline CDR1 and CDR2 sequences are GTSNPN and SVGIG (reference sequence). In DNA form, the CDR3 reads TGTGCCGGGGGGACAGGGGCCTTTAATGAAAAACTGTTTTTT. Protein: CAGGTGAFNEKLFF. Together with reference TRBV30 and TRBJ1-4, the CDR3 gives the full variable domain: SQTIHQWPATLVQPVGSPLSLECTVEGTSNPNLYWYRQAAGRGLQLLFYSVGIGQISSEVPQNLSASRPQDRQFILSSKKLLLSDSGFYLCAGGTGAFNEKLFFGSGTQLSVL.

The chain combines TRBV9 with TRBJ2-5; D is uncertain. The germline V and J ends were trimmed by 0 bases and 2 bases, with 8 bases remaining between them. From germline, CDR1 is SGDLS and CDR2 YYNGEE. The CDR3 runs 14 residues. The CDR3 reads CASSVAGSQETQYF. The CDR3 coding sequence is TGTGCCAGCAGCGTAGCTGGCAGTCAAGAGACCCAGTACTTC.

The chain couples TRBV9 to TRBJ2-3; no clear D gene. V was pared by 4 bases and J by 6 bases, with 9 bases between. The germline CDR1 and CDR2 sequences are SGDLS and YYNGEE. The CDR3 has 12 amino acids. The DNA for the CDR3 is TGTGCCAGCAGCCACGCGCGGGATACGCAGTATTTT. Its translation: CASSHARDTQYF.

The chain employs TRBV19 and TRBJ1-2; 8 bases line up with TRBD1. The ends lost 7 bases at V and 7 bases at J; junction bases unmatched: 8. Germline-derived CDR1 and CDR2 are LNHDA and SQIVND (reference sequence). The CDR3 is made up of 13 amino acids. CDR3 in amino acids: CASTMDRDAGYTF. CDR3 DNA: TGTGCCAGTACTATGGACAGGGACGCTGGCTACACCTTC.

The V gene is TRBV5-3, the J gene TRBJ2-3; maybe TRBD1 (5 bases). TRBV5-3 is assigned to the ORF class and has an uncertain function. Trimming left V 2 bases short and J 2 bases short, with 12 bases between. This CDR3 comprises 15 residues. CDR3 loop: CARSFDRDSTDTQYF. DNA of the CDR3: TGTGCCAGAAGCTTCGACAGAGACTCCACAGATACGCAGTATTTT.

The gene calls are TRBV28 and TRBJ1-1; 7 bases map to TRBD1. Germline CDR1 MDHEN, CDR2 SYDVKM. The CDR3 has 14 amino acids. The V segment lost 10 bases and the J segment 0 bases; nucleotides outside the gene matches: 8. The CDR3 sequence is CATRGGSMNTEAFF. In nucleotides, the CDR3 is TGTGCCACCAGGGGGGGGAGCATGAACACTGAAGCTTTCTTT.

A single count supports this clone. The chain links TRBV6-4 to TRBJ1-1; 9 bases agree with TRBD1. With 6 bases clipped from V and 5 bases from J, the junction kept 7 bases outside the gene matches. This CDR3 region has 14 residues. Per the germline V gene, CDR1 is MRHNA and CDR2 is SNTAGT. CDR3 nucleotide sequence: TGTGCCAGCAGCCGACAGGGGGGTGAGACTGAAGCTTTCTTT. This encodes CASSRQGGETEAFF.

V and J are TRBV5-6 and TRBJ1-5; maybe TRBD1 (6 bases). Looked up from germline, CDR1 is SGHDT and CDR2 is YYEEEE. The CDR3 extends over 17 amino acids. V lost 2 bases and J 2 bases, leaving 17 bases between the germline ends. The CDR3 sequence: CASSLTGQLRGNQPQHF. CDR3 coding DNA: TGTGCCAGCAGCTTAACAGGGCAGCTAAGAGGCAATCAGCCCCAGCATTTT. The full variable domain, rest sourced from reference TRBV5-6 and TRBJ1-5, is DAGVTQSPTHLIKTRGQQVTLRCSPKSGHDTVSWYQQALGQGPQFIFQYYEEEERQRGNFPDRFSGHQFPNYSSELNVNALLLGDSALYLCASSLTGQLRGNQPQHFGDGTRLSIL.

The gene calls are TRBV21-1 and TRBJ2-7; TRBD2 is the table's D call, not checked against the DNA. TRBV21-1 corresponds to a pseudogene. The CDR3 consists of 16 residues. The CDR3 is CASSKEAGYALYEQYF. CDR3 nucleotide sequence: TGTGCCAGCAGCAAAGAGGCGGGATACGCTCTGTACGAGCAGTACTTC.

This chain links TRBV28 with TRBJ1-5; 7 bases are a match to TRBD1. Germline assignment: CDR1 MDHEN and CDR2 SYDVKM. The ends lost 5 bases at V and 5 bases at J; junction bases unmatched: 15. The CDR3 runs to 17 residues. The CDR3: CASSPRGFDRVHQPQHF. DNA for the CDR3: TGTGCCAGCAGTCCCCGGGGCTTCGACAGGGTCCATCAGCCCCAGCATTTT.

V usage is TRBV16 and J usage is TRBJ2-7; 7 bases fit TRBD2. The CDR3 has 13 amino acids. Germline trimming cut 5 bases from V and 2 bases from J; bases unmatched to any gene: 3. CDR1 is KGHSY, CDR2 FQNENV, per germline. CDR3 sequence: CASSGREPYEQYF. The CDR3 region has the DNA TGTGCCAGCAGCGGGCGGGAGCCCTACGAGCAGTACTTC. Using reference TRBV16 and TRBJ2-7 for the parts outside the CDR3, the full variable domain is GEEVAQTPKHLVRGEGQKAKLYCAPIKGHSYVFWYQQVLKNEFKFLISFQNENVFDETGMPKERFSAKCLPNSPCSLEIQATKLEDSAVYFCASSGREPYEQYFGPGTRLTVT.

The chain carries TRBV7-2 and TRBJ2-1; 7 nucleotides agree with TRBD2. J was trimmed by 7 bases and V by 6 bases; bases with no gene match: 9. This CDR3 has 14 amino acids. Germline V gives CDR1 SGHTA, CDR2 FQGNSA. Here the CDR3 reads CASRAWGEGNEQFF. CDR3 sequence (DNA): TGTGCCAGCAGGGCCTGGGGGGAGGGGAATGAGCAGTTCTTC.

This chain connects TRBV19 to TRBJ1-3; D ambiguous. The CDR3 has 13 amino acids. CDR1 is LNHDA, CDR2 SQIVND, per germline (reference sequence). With 3 bases removed from V and 2 bases from J, the gap between germline ends came to 5 bases. The CDR3 loop is CASSMGAGNTIYF. The CDR3 DNA follows: TGTGCCAGTAGTATGGGAGCTGGAAACACCATATATTTT.

CDR3 amino acids: CASRGGQGGSREQYF. CDR3 sequence (DNA): TGTGCCAGCAGGGGAGGGCAGGGTGGGTCTCGCGAGCAGTACTTC. The genes are TRBV6-1 and TRBJ2-7; 7 bases agree with TRBD2. V was clipped by 6 bases and J by 6 bases; unmatched bases: 14. CDR3 length equals 15 residues. The germline gives CDR1 MNHNS, CDR2 SASEGT.